The clone carrying this T cell receptor (beta chain) is labeled medium-sized (0.01 to 0.1%). The data were obtained in a study of graft-versus-host responses after intestinal transplantation. Study-level background: Induction using anti-thymocyte globulin, followed by tacrolimus and steroids for approximately three years, was given to all recipients.

Study-wide points: GvH clonotypes were identified within recipient marrow, with a subset emerging first in ileum or blood. There was an association between peak levels of circulating GvH clones and early post-transplant HvG declines.

Libraries were prepared by immunoSEQ multiplex PCR; TCRdb keeps only in-frame clonotypes and omits some of them. The sample carries some 3,700 clones, roughly two fifths recorded once. Irradiated, violet-dye-labeled stimulator cells, about 200,000 in number, were plated with about 200,000 CFSE-labeled responder cells. Sorting after the reaction isolated proliferating CFSE-low CD3+CD4+ and CD3+CD8+ responders. The source material was alloreactive CD8+ T cells from a mixed lymphocyte reaction culture, sampled before transplantation. Subset of the sample: CFSE-low proliferating T cells sorted from roughly 6-day pre-transplant mixed lymphocyte reaction (GvH or HvG direction). This clonotype was sampled from a human patient who was an organ donor for intestinal transplantation.

The CDR3 coding sequence is TGTGCCAGTAGTATCGGCCTAAGCGCTGAAGCTTTCTTT. Encoded protein: CASSIGLSAEAFF. The chain uses TRBV19 and TRBJ1-1; D ambiguous. Germline values: CDR1 LNHDA, CDR2 SQIVND (reference sequence). This CDR3 contains 13 residues. V lost 3 bases, J lost 6 bases, and 11 bases lay in between.